Included here is one T cell receptor (beta chain) sequence, with context. What it binds is unknown. The data belong to a study of T cells after yellow fever vaccination. Study conclusions and caveats: The booster saw the reappearance of most primary-vaccination clones (about 95% CD4, roughly 87% CD8). The presence of abundant clonotypes contaminating from the bulk population was possible in FACS-sorted repertoires.

This CDR3 is built from 17 residues. From germline, CDR1 is LNHDA and CDR2 SQIVND (reference sequence). V dropped 7 bases and J dropped 5 bases, with 23 bases sitting between them. 5'RACE template switching added a universal primer site and UMIs to TCR cDNA. One entry per CDR3 protein results from TCRdb running MiXCR on the 5' RACE reads. Here the sample spans 450,000 to 550,000 distinct CDR3 sequences, about a fifth being singletons. The source is a man aged 18 to 29 who received the YFV17D yellow fever vaccine. The rearrangement uses TRBV19 and TRBJ2-2, with D tentatively TRBD2 (7 bases). This specimen was PBMCs, taken roughly 20 days after the first yellow fever vaccination. The CDR3 is CASNPLMAGARTGELFF. The CDR3 DNA reads as TGTGCCAGTAACCCCCTGATGGCGGGGGCCCGGACCGGGGAGCTGTTTTTT.